Listed here are 19 T cell receptor beta chains from one sample, sequenced in a study of vaccination and CD4 T cells after COVID-19. These receptors lack a known antigen. An Oncomine TCR Beta short-read assay was used to sequence the DNA from cultured CD4+ T cells. TCRdb fed the PCR reads into MiXCR, producing one record per CDR3 protein. The data contain about 10,000 distinct CDR3 sequences, around 59% of them singletons. Treatment: approximately nine-day PBMC culture with coronavirus spike peptide pools or control peptides (ViraFEST assay). One should note that the unexposed donor's CD4+ T cells were collected before the COVID-19 pandemic (2011-2018). Sequenced: CD4+ T cells from blood, cultured in vitro. Every receptor here comes from a human donor in good health.

The chain carries TRBV5-1 and TRBJ2-3, with TRBD1 matching over 7 bases. CDR3 length: 15 amino acids. J lost 3 bases, V lost 1 base, and 5 bases had no gene match. The V gene's germline CDR1 is SGHRS and CDR2 YFSETQ. CDR3 region: CASSLRGLGTDTQYF. CDR3 nucleotide sequence: TGCGCCAGCAGCTTGAGGGGGCTGGGGACAGATACGCAGTATTTT.

This clonotype was observed a handful of times. The chain joins TRBV20-1 to TRBJ1-5; no definite D call. The germline V and J ends were trimmed by 5 bases and 6 bases, with 14 bases remaining between them. This CDR3 is 13 amino acids long. The germline V gene encodes CDR1 DFQATT and CDR2 SNEGSKA (reference sequence). Here the CDR3 reads CSASRYFGQPQHF. The CDR3 nucleotides are TGCAGTGCTTCCCGGTATTTCGGTCAGCCCCAGCATTTT.

The CDR3 nucleotides are TGTGCCAGTAGCGCGACTAGCGGAGGCCAAGAGACCCAGTACTTC. As protein: CASSATSGGQETQYF. V and J are TRBV19 and TRBJ2-5, with 9 bases fitting TRBD2. V lost 6 bases, J lost 1 base, and 6 bases stayed unmatched. The germline CDR1 and CDR2 sequences are LNHDA and SQIVND (reference sequence). The CDR3 has 15 amino acids.

V is TRBV5-4 and J is TRBJ2-3; 7 bases match TRBD2. This CDR3 has 18 amino acids. Looked up from germline, CDR1 is SGHNT and CDR2 is YYREEE (reference sequence). J was trimmed by 2 bases and V by 0 bases; bases with no gene match: 12. CDR3 DNA sequence: TGTGCCAGCAGCTTGGATCTCTTTGTGGGGGGGAACACAGATACGCAGTATTTT. Residues: CASSLDLFVGGNTDTQYF.

The chain joins TRBV20-1 to TRBJ2-5; TRBD2 aligns across 10 bases. From germline, CDR1 is DFQATT and CDR2 SNEGSKA (reference sequence). The V gene end was trimmed by 6 bases and the J gene end by 5 bases; junction bases not matched to a gene: 9. The CDR3 sequence is 14 residues long. The CDR3 DNA is TGCAGTGCCAGCGGACTAGCGGCTTCGGAGACCCAGTACTTC. Amino acid sequence: CSASGLAASETQYF.

This clonotype rates as large (0.1 to 1%). The CDR3 sequence: CSASGQNSYEQYF. CDR3 bases: TGCAGTGCTAGTGGACAGAACTCCTACGAGCAGTACTTC. This chain joins TRBV20-1 and TRBJ2-7, with D tentatively TRBD1 (6 bases). This CDR3 region has 13 residues. Germline CDR1 DFQATT, CDR2 SNEGSKA (reference sequence). The V and J ends lost 3 bases and 0 bases respectively, with 9 bases between them.

This chain uses TRBV6-1 with TRBJ1-5; 8 bases agree with TRBD1. Germline loops: CDR1 MNHNS, CDR2 SASEGT. Trimming removed 3 bases from V and 7 bases from J; junction bases left unmatched: 8. The CDR3 is 15 amino acids. The CDR3 protein is CASSEQGARGQPQHF. The CDR3 DNA reads TGTGCCAGCAGTGAGCAGGGGGCGAGAGGACAGCCCCAGCATTTT.

The V call is TRBV24-1, the J call TRBJ2-2; D gene ambiguous. The CDR3 runs 13 residues. V was trimmed by 1 base and J by 5 bases, leaving 4 bases between them. Germline V gene lookup returns CDR1 KGHDR and CDR2 SFDVKD. The CDR3 nucleotides are TGTGCCACCAGTGATTTTGTTACCGGGGAGCTGTTTTTT. This gives the protein CATSDFVTGELFF.

This rearrangement joins TRBV24-1 to TRBJ2-3; the match to TRBD2 covers 10 bases. Germline CDR1 is KGHDR and CDR2 is SFDVKD. Germline trimming cut 3 bases from V and 3 bases from J; bases unmatched to any gene: 8. The CDR3 sequence is 17 residues long. This CDR3 is CATSDPGQAGGTDTQYF. The CDR3 nucleotides are TGTGCCACCAGTGATCCGGGACAAGCGGGAGGGACAGATACGCAGTATTTT.

This chain joins TRBV30 and TRBJ2-1; 13 bases align to TRBD2. The germline gives CDR1 GTSNPN, CDR2 SVGIG (reference sequence). The CDR3 contains 19 residues. Trimming at V came to 1 base and at J to 2 bases, leaving 11 bases not matched to a gene. The CDR3 DNA sequence: TGTGCCTGGAGTGACTTCGGACTAGCGGGAGATTTCGCCTACAATGAGCAGTTCTTC. It codes for CAWSDFGLAGDFAYNEQFF.

The V call is TRBV30, the J call TRBJ1-2; D is possibly TRBD1 (5 bases). CDR3 length equals 12 residues. The germline gives CDR1 GTSNPN, CDR2 SVGIG (reference sequence). V was trimmed by 3 bases and J by 7 bases, leaving 12 bases between them. The CDR3 spells CAWRKGGAGYTF. The CDR3 nucleotides read TGTGCCTGGAGGAAAGGAGGGGCTGGCTACACCTTC.

The chain has TRBV6-1 and TRBJ1-6; D gene unclear. The CDR3 contains 11 residues. Germline V CDR1 and CDR2: MNHNS, SASEGT. V was shortened by 2 bases and J by 13 bases, with 6 bases between the two germline ends. CDR3 in DNA: TGTGCCAGCAGTGAACTGGGGCCCCTCCACTTT. Translating it yields CASSELGPLHF.

This clonotype has a handful of counts. The rearrangement joins TRBV7-8 to TRBJ1-4; D is unclear. Looked up from germline, CDR1 is SGHVS and CDR2 is FQNEAQ. The CDR3 is 14 residues long. V dropped 10 bases and J dropped 8 bases, with 20 bases sitting between them. The CDR3 sequence: CATRPGRVGEKLFF. CDR3 sequence (DNA): TGTGCCACCCGCCCGGGGAGGGTAGGAGAAAAACTGTTTTTT.

V and J are TRBV6-1 and TRBJ2-7, with D possibly TRBD2 on 7 matching bases. From germline, CDR1 is MNHNS and CDR2 SASEGT. This CDR3 is 17 amino acids long. V was clipped by 8 bases and J by 2 bases, with 25 bases between them. CDR3 in amino acids: CASLRGTNSLFPYEQYF. CDR3 coding DNA: TGTGCCAGCCTTAGGGGGACTAACTCACTTTTTCCCTACGAGCAGTACTTC.

The V call is TRBV10-1, the J call TRBJ2-5; 15 nucleotides line up with TRBD2. The germline V gene has CDR1 WNHNN and CDR2 SYGVQD (reference sequence). This CDR3 contains 19 residues. V was clipped by 6 bases and J by 1 base; unmatched bases: 12. The CDR3 DNA reads TGCGCCAGCAGACCTAGGACTAGCGGGAGGGCCGAATTCCAAGAGACCCAGTACTTC. The encoded protein is CASRPRTSGRAEFQETQYF.

This rearrangement joins TRBV6-1 to TRBJ1-6; a weak D match, TRBD1 (5 bases). Germline lookup yields CDR1 MNHNS and CDR2 SASEGT. This CDR3 region has 18 residues. The V gene lost 8 bases and the J gene lost 0 bases, with 20 bases spanning the gap. The CDR3 DNA sequence: TGTGCCAGCGCCCGAGGGACCCAAAGGAGCTCCTATAATTCACCCCTCCACTTT. Residues: CASARGTQRSSYNSPLHF.

The count of this clonotype is one. V gene TRBV18 combines with J gene TRBJ2-7, with D unresolved. Per the germline V gene, CDR1 is KGHSH and CDR2 is LQKENI. CDR3 length equals 13 residues. With 3 bases removed from V and 7 bases from J, the gap between germline ends came to 13 bases. This CDR3 is CASSPQAVGEQYF. The DNA for the CDR3 is TGTGCCAGCTCACCCCAAGCTGTTGGGGAGCAGTACTTC.

This clonotype was seen a handful of times. The gene calls are TRBV7-9 and TRBJ1-2, with a possible D match to TRBD1 (5 bases). In germline, CDR1 is SEHNR, CDR2 FQNEAQ (reference sequence). The CDR3 consists of 12 residues. Trimming shortened V by 5 bases and J by 8 bases, and 12 bases separated the two germline ends. The CDR3 coding sequence is TGTGCCAGCAGCCGTGGGGACGGCGGCTACACCTTC. Its translation is CASSRGDGGYTF. Combining the CDR3 with reference TRBV7-9 and TRBJ1-2 gives the whole variable domain DTGVSQNPRHKITKRGQNVTFRCDPISEHNRLYWYRQTLGQGPEFLTYFQNEAQLEKSRLLSDRFSAERPKGSFSTLEIQRTEQGDSAMYLCASSRGDGGYTFGSGTRLTVV.

The J gene is TRBJ2-7, the V gene TRBV7-2; 9 bases are a match to TRBD1. The germline V gene encodes CDR1 SGHTA and CDR2 FQGNSA. V lost 1 base and J lost 6; bases outside the gene matches: 13. The CDR3 has 17 amino acids. The CDR3, as DNA: TGTGCCAGCAGCTTAGTGGGGGTGGGACAGGGCTCTCGCGAGCAGTACTTC. It yields the protein CASSLVGVGQGSREQYF. Using reference TRBV7-2 and TRBJ2-7 for the parts outside the CDR3, the full variable domain is GAGVSQSPSNKVTEKGKDVELRCDPISGHTALYWYRQSLGQGLEFLIYFQGNSAPDKSGLPSDRFSAERTGGSVSTLTIQRTQQEDSAVYLCASSLVGVGQGSREQYFGPGTRLTVT.